The 11 T cell receptor beta chains in this list originate from one sample, sequenced in a study of blood T cell repertoires in COVID-19. Libraries were prepared by immunoSEQ multiplex PCR; TCRdb keeps only in-frame clonotypes and omits some of them. There are fewer than 300,000 clones in the sample; about 90% occur only once, and about 12% lies in the top ten. The sequenced sample consisted of peripheral blood. The receptors were sampled from a woman under 40 with COVID-19, enrolled during active disease.

The V and J genes are TRBV5-5 and TRBJ1-5; no firm D call. Germline CDR1 SGHKS, CDR2 YYEKEE (reference sequence). There are 14 residues in the CDR3. V gave up 4 bases and J gave up 2 bases, with 10 bases separating them. For the CDR3, the DNA is TGTGCCAGCAGCCCGGAACAGCGCAATCAGCCCCAGCATTTT. Its translation is CASSPEQRNQPQHF.

The V gene is TRBV11-2, the J gene TRBJ2-5; tentatively, D is TRBD2 (6 bases). Germline CDR1 reads SGHAT; CDR2 reads FQNNGV. CDR3 size: 14 residues. Trimming pared 2 bases from V and 4 bases from J, leaving 11 bases between. The CDR3 bases are TGTGCCAGCAGCTTATTCCCAGCGGGAGAGACCCAGTACTTC. This codes for CASSLFPAGETQYF. The entire variable domain, with the rest obtained from reference TRBV11-2 and TRBJ2-5, is as follows: EAGVAQSPRYKIIEKRQSVAFWCNPISGHATLYWYQQILGQGPKLLIQFQNNGVVDDSQLPKDRFSAERLKGVDSTLKIQPAKLEDSAVYLCASSLFPAGETQYFGPGTRLLVL.

Here the CDR3 reads CASSRQIDSNQPQHF. The CDR3 DNA sequence: TGTGCCAGTAGTAGACAGATCGATAGCAATCAGCCCCAGCATTTT. The chain carries TRBV19 and TRBJ1-5; tentatively, D is TRBD1 (5 bases). V was cut by 4 bases and J by 0 bases, with 10 bases left in between. This CDR3 comprises 15 residues. Germline-derived CDR1 and CDR2 are LNHDA and SQIVND (reference sequence).

The chain has TRBV7-2 and TRBJ1-1; 8 nucleotides align to TRBD1. This CDR3 is 16 amino acids long. CDR1 is SGHTA, CDR2 FQGNSA, per germline. J was trimmed by 0 bases and V by 6 bases; bases with no gene match: 9. The CDR3 bases are TGTGCCAGCAGTAGACAGGGGAGGGGTATGAACACTGAAGCTTTCTTT. Its translation: CASSRQGRGMNTEAFF.

At least ten counts were recorded for this clone. V gene TRBV30 combines with J gene TRBJ1-1; TRBD1 matches 8 bases. V trimming: 5 bases; J trimming: 1 base; junction bases outside the gene matches: 6. The CDR3 contains 14 residues. The germline gives CDR1 GTSNPN, CDR2 SVGIG (reference sequence). The DNA for the CDR3 is TGTGCCTGGGACGCCGGGACAGGGAACACTGAAGCTTTCTTT. Its translation is CAWDAGTGNTEAFF.

V usage is TRBV5-1 and J usage is TRBJ2-2; perhaps TRBD1 as D (6 bases). This CDR3 is 14 amino acids long. Germline CDR1 is SGHRS and CDR2 is YFSETQ. V dropped 4 bases and J dropped 7 bases, with 14 bases sitting between them. As DNA, the CDR3 is TGCGCCAGCAGCCTACAGGGCCCCAGCGGGGAGCTGTTTTTT. Residues: CASSLQGPSGELFF.

The chain links TRBV6-5 to TRBJ1-4; possible D gene TRBD1, 5 bases. Per germline, CDR1 MNHEY and CDR2 SVGAGI. This CDR3 is built from 13 residues. The germline V and J ends were trimmed by 2 bases and 8 bases, with 9 bases remaining between them. The CDR3 sequence: CASSYRSGEKLFF. CDR3 DNA: TGTGCCAGCAGTTACCGATCAGGGGAAAAACTGTTTTTT.

The chain has TRBV5-5 and TRBJ2-5; possible D gene TRBD1, 5 bases. Trimming took off 1 base at V and 5 bases at J, with 9 bases between the two ends. The CDR3 loop spans 13 amino acids. Germline V lookup: CDR1 SGHKS, CDR2 YYEKEE (reference sequence). The CDR3 region has the DNA TGTGCCAGCAGCTTGAGCAGGGTTGAGACCCAGTACTTC. This codes for CASSLSRVETQYF.

The chain has TRBV19 and TRBJ1-1; D not certain. Between the trimmed V and J ends, which lost 1 base and 0 bases, there was a span of 6 bases. Germline CDR1 and CDR2: LNHDA and SQIVND (reference sequence). The CDR3 loop spans 14 amino acids. This CDR3 reads CASSIGLMNTEAFF. CDR3 DNA sequence: TGTGCCAGTAGTATAGGGCTTATGAACACTGAAGCTTTCTTT.

The chain recombines TRBV11-2 with TRBJ2-7; 7 bases line up with TRBD1. The CDR3 has 14 amino acids. V shed 3 bases, J shed 2 bases, and the junction held 4 bases outside the gene matches. CDR1 and CDR2 from the germline V gene are SGHAT and FQNNGV. CDR3 bases: TGTGCCAGCAGCTTTGGGACAGTCACCTACGAGCAGTACTTC. This translates into CASSFGTVTYEQYF.

This clone was found a few times. The chain has TRBV19 and TRBJ2-3, with D perhaps TRBD2 (5 bases). The CDR3 has 11 amino acids. The ends were cut back, 5 bases at V and 9 bases at J, with 9 bases in the middle. Germline loops: CDR1 LNHDA, CDR2 SQIVND (reference sequence). Written as DNA, the CDR3 is TGTGCCAGTAGTTGGGAGCGGACGCAGTATTTT. Protein product: CASSWERTQYF.